The rows below give T cell receptor beta chains drawn from one sample of a study of blood T cell repertoires in COVID-19. Assay: immunoSEQ multiplex PCR; the TCRdb copy retains only in-frame clones and omits some. Among under 300,000 clones listed, approximately 82% were seen once. Sequenced sample: peripheral blood. These receptors were taken from a woman between 18 and 29 years old with acute or convalescent COVID-19. Both conserved end residues are part of each CDR3. The order of the fields is J gene, D gene, V gene, clone size, CDR3 DNA, CDR3 protein. D genes are given only for firm matches. Clone sizes are given selectively: once, few, many, or a class where the clone is expanded.

j_call: TRBJ1-5
d_call: -
v_call: TRBV16
clone_size: -
cdr3_nt: TGTGCCAGCACCACAGACAGGCTACAGCCCCAGCATTTT
cdr3_aa: CASTTDRLQPQHF

j_call: TRBJ1-1
d_call: -
v_call: TRBV9
clone_size: -
cdr3_nt: TGTGCCAGCAGCGTGAGGGAGGGACCGAACACTGAAGCTTTCTTT
cdr3_aa: CASSVREGPNTEAFF

j_call: TRBJ2-2
d_call: TRBD2
v_call: TRBV9
clone_size: -
cdr3_nt: TGTGCCAGCAGCGTAGGACTAGCGGGAGTAAACGGGGAGCTGTTTTTT
cdr3_aa: CASSVGLAGVNGELFF

j_call: TRBJ2-5
d_call: -
v_call: TRBV7-9
clone_size: -
cdr3_nt: TGTGCCACAGACGGCGCCAGGTCCCAAGAGACCCAGTACTTC
cdr3_aa: CATDGARSQETQYF

j_call: TRBJ2-1
d_call: TRBD2
v_call: TRBV4-3
clone_size: -
cdr3_nt: TGCGCCAGCAGCCAAGATGCGATAGCGGGGGCCTACAATGAGCAGTTCTTC
cdr3_aa: CASSQDAIAGAYNEQFF

j_call: TRBJ2-2
d_call: TRBD2
v_call: TRBV7-2
clone_size: few
cdr3_nt: TGTGCCAGCAGCTTAGAGGTAGCGGGAGCCGGCGGGGAGCTGTTTTTT
cdr3_aa: CASSLEVAGAGGELFF

j_call: TRBJ1-1
d_call: TRBD1
v_call: TRBV18
clone_size: once
cdr3_nt: TGTGCCAGCTCACAGGGACAGGAGGGAACTGAAGCTTTCTTT
cdr3_aa: CASSQGQEGTEAFF

j_call: TRBJ1-4
d_call: -
v_call: TRBV13
clone_size: few
cdr3_nt: TGTGCCAGCAGCTTAAGTGGGAGCTTTAATGAAAAACTGTTTTTT
cdr3_aa: CASSLSGSFNEKLFF

j_call: TRBJ2-2
d_call: TRBD2
v_call: TRBV24-1
clone_size: -
cdr3_nt: TGTGCCACCAGTGATTTCAAAGGACTAGCGGTTACGAACACCGGGGAGCTGTTTTTT
cdr3_aa: CATSDFKGLAVTNTGELFF

j_call: TRBJ2-1
d_call: TRBD2
v_call: TRBV13
clone_size: -
cdr3_nt: TGTGCCAGCACCACCCCGGGAGGGCCAAATGAGCAGTTCTTC
cdr3_aa: CASTTPGGPNEQFF

j_call: TRBJ1-4
d_call: TRBD1
v_call: TRBV6-5
clone_size: -
cdr3_nt: TGTGCCAGCAGCAGGGGGCCTGAAAAACTGTTTTTT
cdr3_aa: CASSRGPEKLFF

j_call: TRBJ1-2
d_call: -
v_call: TRBV21-1
clone_size: -
cdr3_nt: TGTGCCTCCGCCCCGGGTCTAGGCTACACCTTC
cdr3_aa: CASAPGLGYTF

j_call: TRBJ1-5
d_call: -
v_call: TRBV18
clone_size: -
cdr3_nt: TGTGCCAGCTCACCAGCCCGGGGTCCTCAGCCCCAGCATTTT
cdr3_aa: CASSPARGPQPQHF

j_call: TRBJ1-2
d_call: -
v_call: TRBV6-5
clone_size: -
cdr3_nt: TGTGCCAGCAGTTACTCGTATAACTATGGCTACACCTTC
cdr3_aa: CASSYSYNYGYTF

j_call: TRBJ1-3
d_call: TRBD1
v_call: TRBV28
clone_size: -
cdr3_nt: TGTGCCAGCACCAGCCCCGACAGGGCTGGAAACACCATATATTTT
cdr3_aa: CASTSPDRAGNTIYF

j_call: TRBJ1-2
d_call: TRBD1
v_call: TRBV11-1
clone_size: -
cdr3_nt: TGTGCCAGCAGCTCATACCGGACAGGAGAAATTTATGGCTACACCTTC
cdr3_aa: CASSSYRTGEIYGYTF

j_call: TRBJ2-1
d_call: -
v_call: TRBV18
clone_size: -
cdr3_nt: TGTGCCAGCTCACCACCCCAGGGGAGGGGCTCCTACAATGAGCAGTTCTTC
cdr3_aa: CASSPPQGRGSYNEQFF

j_call: TRBJ2-3
d_call: TRBD2
v_call: TRBV5-4
clone_size: -
cdr3_nt: TGTGCCAGCAGCGAGGGAGTAGCGGGAGTCTGGGGTACGCAGTATTTT
cdr3_aa: CASSEGVAGVWGTQYF

j_call: TRBJ1-4
d_call: -
v_call: TRBV19
clone_size: -
cdr3_nt: TGTGCCACCCAGGGCCAGTGGGGTGAAAAACTGTTTTTT
cdr3_aa: CATQGQWGEKLFF

j_call: TRBJ1-2
d_call: TRBD1
v_call: TRBV20-1
clone_size: -
cdr3_nt: TGCAGTGCTGCAACAGGGGCTGGCTACACCTTC
cdr3_aa: CSAATGAGYTF

j_call: TRBJ2-3
d_call: TRBD1
v_call: TRBV5-5
clone_size: once
cdr3_nt: TGTGCCAGCAGGCCGACAGGGGGAGATACGCAGTATTTT
cdr3_aa: CASRPTGGDTQYF

j_call: TRBJ1-1
d_call: TRBD1
v_call: TRBV27
clone_size: few
cdr3_nt: TGTGCCAGCAGAAGACAGGGCAGCGTCACTGAAGCTTTCTTT
cdr3_aa: CASRRQGSVTEAFF

j_call: TRBJ2-3
d_call: TRBD2
v_call: TRBV27
clone_size: -
cdr3_nt: TGTGCCAGCAGTTTACAACTAGCGGGCACAGATACGCAGTATTTT
cdr3_aa: CASSLQLAGTDTQYF

j_call: TRBJ1-2
d_call: TRBD1
v_call: TRBV19
clone_size: -
cdr3_nt: TGTGCCAGTAGTATAATGGGGACAGGAGCTAACTATGGCTACACCTTC
cdr3_aa: CASSIMGTGANYGYTF

j_call: TRBJ2-5
d_call: TRBD2
v_call: TRBV11-3
clone_size: -
cdr3_nt: TGTGCCAGCAGCTTGCGGGGGGTACAGGGTGAGACCCAGTACTTC
cdr3_aa: CASSLRGVQGETQYF

j_call: TRBJ2-1
d_call: -
v_call: TRBV15
clone_size: -
cdr3_nt: TGTGCCACCGAAGCCGGGAGCAATGAGCAGTTCTTC
cdr3_aa: CATEAGSNEQFF

j_call: TRBJ2-7
d_call: -
v_call: TRBV30
clone_size: -
cdr3_nt: TGTGCCTGGCTGGGACACCCCTTAGGAGAGCAGTACTTC
cdr3_aa: CAWLGHPLGEQYF

j_call: TRBJ2-1
d_call: TRBD2
v_call: TRBV7-3
clone_size: -
cdr3_nt: TGTGCCAGCAGCTTAATGGCTAGCGGATACAATGAGCAGTTCTTC
cdr3_aa: CASSLMASGYNEQFF

j_call: TRBJ1-1
d_call: -
v_call: TRBV4-2
clone_size: -
cdr3_nt: TGTGCCAGCAGCCTCGGAGCAATTACTGAAGCTTTCTTT
cdr3_aa: CASSLGAITEAFF